This T cell receptor (beta chain) was captured by sequencing in a study of blood T cell repertoires in COVID-19. Study-level background: Sites across the United States, Italy and Spain contributed samples from acute and convalescent COVID-19.

Trimming cost V 0 bases and J 6 bases, with 15 bases left between them. The CDR3 runs to 15 residues. Germline V lookup: CDR1 SGHNT, CDR2 YYREEE (reference sequence). Original processing notes: Estimation of nucleated cell counts was performed using reference gene primer amplification. Here immunoSEQ multiplex PCR was the method, and the copy in TCRdb shows in-frame clones only, minus some. From that table come the V and J calls and clone size; the DNA was used to work out D and trimming. The repertoire includes approximately 250,000 clones, 70% to 90% of them detected once, and more than 0.95% sits in the top ten.

This TCR derives from a woman between 40 and 55 years old with acute COVID-19. V usage is TRBV5-4 and J usage is TRBJ1-2; tentatively, D is TRBD1 (5 bases). The material sequenced was PBMCs or T cells enriched from blood (not recorded which). CDR3 amino acids: CASSLGWRGEDGYTF. The CDR3 region has the DNA TGTGCCAGCAGCTTGGGATGGAGGGGCGAGGATGGCTACACCTTC.